The present TCR beta chain was sequenced within a study of T cells in localized non-small cell lung cancer. About this clone itself: Its antigen is undetermined.

Study findings and constraints: Across samples, adjacent lung featured a median around 57 of the top 100 tumor clones. Adjacent uninvolved lung had the highest clonality, suggesting focused antigen responses.

The repertoire was sequenced with immunoSEQ multiplex PCR; TCRdb's copy has only in-frame clones and lacks some. Seen here are around 64,000 clones, roughly 76% observed once, and the top ten hold roughly 4.5%. This receptor was identified in a man aged 35 to 69 with stage II lung adenocarcinoma. This material consisted of PBMCs, taken before any cancer treatment.

The CDR3 is CASSEARGQGAEAFF. Written as DNA, the CDR3 is TGTGCCAGCAGTGAAGCGAGGGGACAGGGGGCTGAAGCTTTCTTT. The chain recombines TRBV2 with TRBJ1-1, with TRBD1 identical over 11 bases. The V gene's germline CDR1 is SNHLY and CDR2 FYNNEI. Trimming took 0 bases from V and 6 from J; bases not matched to a gene: 3. The CDR3 totals 15 residues.